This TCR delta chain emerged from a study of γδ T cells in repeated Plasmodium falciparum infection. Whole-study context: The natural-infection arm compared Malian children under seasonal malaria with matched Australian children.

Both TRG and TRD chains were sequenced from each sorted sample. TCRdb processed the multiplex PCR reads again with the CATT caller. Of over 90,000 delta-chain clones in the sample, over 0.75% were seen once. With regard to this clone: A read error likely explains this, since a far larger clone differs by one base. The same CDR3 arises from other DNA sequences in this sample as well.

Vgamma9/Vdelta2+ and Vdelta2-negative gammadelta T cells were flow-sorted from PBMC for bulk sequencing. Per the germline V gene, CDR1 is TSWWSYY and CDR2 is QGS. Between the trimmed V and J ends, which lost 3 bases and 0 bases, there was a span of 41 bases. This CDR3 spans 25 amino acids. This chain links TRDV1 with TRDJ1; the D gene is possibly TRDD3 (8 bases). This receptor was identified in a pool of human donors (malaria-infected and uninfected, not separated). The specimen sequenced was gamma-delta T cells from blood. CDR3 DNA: TGTGCTCTTGGGGAGAATTCCTACCTTGGTCTGGGGGACACGCGTATGATTTGGTACACCGATAAACTCATCTTT. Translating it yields CALGENSYLGLGDTRMIWYTDKLIF.